This TCR beta chain was recorded in a study of blood T cells in healthy people across ages (dated by TCRdb to the mid-2010s). Context from the whole study: In model experiments, template switching captured about one uniquely barcoded TCR beta cDNA molecule for every two T cells. Using deep sequencing normalized with unique cDNA molecular identifiers, the study measured how TCR beta repertoire diversity changes with age. Four age groups were formed from the donors: young (average 16 years), middle-aged (just under 40), aged (62) and long-lived (roughly 88). To avoid experimental bias, donors of different ages were spread randomly across the sequencing lanes. The study analyzed two additional independent replicas of 1 million unique cDNA reads from the same blood draw for two donors, one aged 18 to 29 and one aged 80 or older. Overall study results and their limits: Observed TCR beta diversity correlated strongly with the percentage of naive T cells measured by flow cytometry. Conclusive comparison of naive and antigen-experienced compartments was prevented by the profiling of bulk unsorted PBMCs. As age increased, observed TCR beta diversity per million T cells dropped in a roughly linear way, and a significant reduction was already evident by age roughly 40. Estimates of total diversity based on one million sequenced T cells were considered lower bounds and underestimates. Because the CMV infection status of the donors was unknown, age-related changes in expanded clonotypes may potentially have been confounded. The long-lived group showed more naive CD4+ T cells, fewer expanded clones and increased TCR diversity than the aged group, suggesting age selection.

Receptor amplification or capture employed 5' RACE. Reads for this sample came from an Illumina HiSeq 2500. A second PCR of roughly 7 to 11 cycles was performed with a sample-barcoded 5' primer and a J-beta primer mix. A unique molecular identifier was introduced onto each TCR beta cDNA molecule by a template-switch 5' adaptor carrying 12 random nucleotides. Each sample yielded at least 2.5 million CDR3-containing paired-end reads. First-strand cDNA was synthesized from all RNA with the Mint cDNA synthesis kit, primed by a TRBC-specific oligonucleotide. Following uracil-DNA glycosylase treatment, all cDNA underwent a first 18-cycle PCR with the universal primers M1SS and BC2_uni_R. On the study's bioinformatics: Normalization of each sample was performed by random selection of 1 million high-quality reads, each carrying a distinct molecular identifier. Reads sharing molecular identifiers were discarded rather than binned into consensus sequences. MiTCR, with a Q25 quality threshold and the strictest error-elimination algorithm, was used for CDR3 identification, clonotype clustering and error correction. A nonparametric unseen species model with Euler transformation was used to estimate a lower bound on total TCR beta diversity. TCRdb trimmed public reads at Q25 via fastp, called clones via MiXCR and kept in-frame beta chains. Identical CDR3 protein sequences are pooled into one entry, listed with their most common genes and DNA. The V and J calls, along with clone size, are taken from TCRdb and not from the paper's own processing. Recorded for this sample are hundreds of thousands of distinct CDR3 sequences; 32% of them occurred a single time. In total, the top ten clones hold over 15% of the sample.

Donors were a few dozen systemically healthy Caucasian individuals from Russia aged roughly 6 to 95 years. Each donor gave 9 to 10 milliliters of peripheral blood, collected into EDTA-treated Vacutainer tubes. Ficoll-Paque density-gradient centrifugation was used to isolate PBMCs, with at least 7 million obtained per sample. Trizol reagent was used to extract total RNA from the PBMCs, yielding at least 5.5 micrograms per sample. The percentages of naive CD45RAhigh/CD27high T cells were determined by flow cytometry on a PBMC aliquot from every donor. CDR1 and CDR2, looked up from the germline V gene (reference sequence), are PRHDT and FYEKMQ. Including cysteine and phenylalanine, the CDR3 has 15 amino acids. Here the CDR3 DNA is all that survives: 45 bases in frame from base 1. Worth noting for this clonotype: The specificity of this receptor is unknown. With a much larger clone just one base away, this may be a read error.

The clonotype was recovered from an elderly woman in good health. Donor details come from another sample of the same person, matched by shared clones. Input material: blood. Recombination connected TRBV13 to TRBJ2-1, with 7 junctional bases fitting TRBD1. The DNA reads TGTGCCAGCAGCGCAGTGACAGGGAATGGGAATGAGCAGTGCTTC. This gives the protein CASSAVTGNGNEQCF. With the portions outside the CDR3 filled from the reference TRBV13 and TRBJ2-1 genes, the complete variable region becomes AAGVIQSPRHLIKEKRETATLKCYPIPRHDTVYWYQQGPGQDPQFLISFYEKMQSDKGSIPDRFSAQQFSDYHSELNMSSLELGDSALYFCASSAVTGNGNEQCFGPGTRLTVL.